Listed below are T cell receptor beta chains from one sample, sequenced in a study of T cell changes during pregnancy in multiple sclerosis. Data came from immunoSEQ multiplex PCR; TCRdb stores just in-frame clones and leaves some out. This sample has nearly 110,000 clones, with 85% to 95% found just once. Sequenced material: peripheral blood, taken in the third trimester of pregnancy. These receptor sequences come from a female donor in good health, enrolled as a control in a pregnancy study. The CDR3 runs from the conserved cysteine through the conserved F or W. Fields, in order: clone size, V gene, J gene, D gene, CDR3 DNA, CDR3 protein. A D gene is named only where the DNA matches it firmly. Rows give clone size only sometimes, using once, few, many, or a class for an expanded clone.

NA	TRBV4-3	TRBJ1-4	TRBD1	TGCGCCAGCAGCCAAGACAGGGGGTTTTCTGAAAAACTGTTTTTT	CASSQDRGFSEKLFF
NA	TRBV7-2	TRBJ1-4	TRBD1	TGTGCCAGCAGCCCACGGACAGGGGCTAATGAAAAACTGTTTTTT	CASSPRTGANEKLFF
NA	TRBV19	TRBJ1-1	NA	TGTGCCAGTAGTATTTTGGGCAGGGCAAGTGGCAGCTTGAACACTGAAGCTTTCTTT	CASSILGRASGSLNTEAFF
NA	TRBV30	TRBJ1-2	TRBD1	TGTGCCTGGTTCCCAGGGGGCAGCTATGGCTACACCTTC	CAWFPGGSYGYTF
few	TRBV7-9	TRBJ1-6	TRBD1	TGTGCCAGCAGCTTACTATCCCTGACAGGGGCGGATTCACCCCTCCACTTT	CASSLLSLTGADSPLHF
few	TRBV5-6	TRBJ1-1	NA	TGTGCCAGCAGCGGCGGCGGCACTGAAGCTTTCTTT	CASSGGGTEAFF
NA	TRBV6-1	TRBJ1-2	TRBD1	TGTGCCAGCCACGACAGGGTCGCTGGCTACACCTTC	CASHDRVAGYTF
once	TRBV6-5	TRBJ1-5	TRBD1	TGTGCCAGCAGGGACGGGACAGGGAATAATCAGCCCCAGCATTTT	CASRDGTGNNQPQHF
NA	TRBV4-1	TRBJ2-6	TRBD1	TGCGCCAGCAGCCAGGTTCCTGACCGGACAGGGGGCACCTCTGGGGCCAACGTCCTGACTTTC	CASSQVPDRTGGTSGANVLTF
NA	TRBV9	TRBJ1-2	TRBD1	TGTGCCAGCAGCGGAGACTATAACAGGGGGGTAAATGGCTACACCTTC	CASSGDYNRGVNGYTF
NA	TRBV7-3	TRBJ2-3	TRBD2	TGTGCCAGCAGCTTAACTTTGGGGGGGAGCGCAGATACGCAGTATTTT	CASSLTLGGSADTQYF
NA	TRBV7-9	TRBJ2-3	NA	TGTGCCAGCAGCTCCCCAGGTCCCCCACAGTACACAGATACGCAGTATTTT	CASSSPGPPQYTDTQYF
NA	TRBV11-2	TRBJ2-1	NA	TGTGCCAGCAGCTTCGACAATGAGCAGTTCTTC	CASSFDNEQFF
NA	TRBV6-5	TRBJ1-5	TRBD1	TGTGCCAGCAGTCCCGGGACAGGGAACAATCAGCCCCAGCATTTT	CASSPGTGNNQPQHF
NA	TRBV19	TRBJ1-2	TRBD1	TGTGCCAGTAGTATGAAATTTAATGAGGGGGCCTACTATGGCTACACCTTC	CASSMKFNEGAYYGYTF
NA	TRBV10-3	TRBJ2-2	NA	TGTGCCATCAGCGACACCGGGGAGCTGTTTTTT	CAISDTGELFF
once	TRBV11-2	TRBJ1-1	TRBD1	TGTGCCAGCAGACAGGGGGCGGACACTGAAGCTTTCTTT	CASRQGADTEAFF
once	TRBV7-9	TRBJ2-7	NA	TGTGCCAGCAGCCCCGGGACTTCCTACGAGCAGTACTTC	CASSPGTSYEQYF
NA	TRBV7-9	TRBJ2-2	TRBD1	TGTGCCAGCAGTTCCACAGGGGGCACCGGGGAGCTGTTTTTT	CASSSTGGTGELFF
NA	TRBV2	TRBJ1-5	NA	TGTGCCAGCAGTGATTCGGGATATAGCAATCAGCCCCAGCATTTT	CASSDSGYSNQPQHF
NA	TRBV19	TRBJ1-1	TRBD1	TGTGCCAGTTCAGCGAGGGGGACAGGGCGAAAGAACACTGAAGCTTTCTTT	CASSARGTGRKNTEAFF
once	TRBV9	TRBJ2-6	TRBD1	TGTGCCAGCAGCGTAGAGACAGGGACCCTTTCTGGGGCCAACGTCCTGACTTTC	CASSVETGTLSGANVLTF